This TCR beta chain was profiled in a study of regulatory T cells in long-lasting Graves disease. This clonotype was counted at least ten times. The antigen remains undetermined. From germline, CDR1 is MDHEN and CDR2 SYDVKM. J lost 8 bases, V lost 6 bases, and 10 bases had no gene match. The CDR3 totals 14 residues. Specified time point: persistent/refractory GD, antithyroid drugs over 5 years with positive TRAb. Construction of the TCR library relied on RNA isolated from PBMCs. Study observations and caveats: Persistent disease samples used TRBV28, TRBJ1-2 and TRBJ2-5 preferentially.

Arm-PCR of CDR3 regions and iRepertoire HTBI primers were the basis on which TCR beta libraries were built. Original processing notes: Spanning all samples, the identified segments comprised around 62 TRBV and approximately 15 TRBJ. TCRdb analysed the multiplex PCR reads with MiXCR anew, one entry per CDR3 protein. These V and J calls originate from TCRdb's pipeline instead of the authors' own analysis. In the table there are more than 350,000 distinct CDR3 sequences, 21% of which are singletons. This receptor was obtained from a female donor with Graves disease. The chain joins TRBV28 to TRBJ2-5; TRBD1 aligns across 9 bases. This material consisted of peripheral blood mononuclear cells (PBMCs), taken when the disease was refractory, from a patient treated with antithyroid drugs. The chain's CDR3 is CASSPGTGRITQYF. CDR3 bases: TGTGCCAGCAGCCCCGGGACAGGGAGAATCACCCAGTACTTC.